This T cell receptor beta chain came from a study of graft-versus-host responses after intestinal transplantation. A note on this clone: What it binds is unknown.

Generated by immunoSEQ multiplex PCR, the TCRdb table keeps only in-frame clones and is missing some. The repertoire consists of 80,000 to 100,000 clones, with about 94% occurring once and the leading ten covering over 0.15%. The input for sequencing was unstimulated CD4+ T cells sorted from spleen or lymph node cells, taken before intestinal transplant. The origin of this receptor is a human donor who received an intestinal transplant.

CDR3 DNA sequence: TGTGCCAGCAGTTCTAGAGGCGCGGAGGGGGCGCGAGGCTACACCTTC. Amino acid sequence: CASSSRGAEGARGYTF. The rearrangement joins TRBV6-5 to TRBJ1-2; 7 bases fit TRBD1. V was clipped by 4 bases and J by 8 bases; unmatched bases: 16. The germline gives CDR1 MNHEY, CDR2 SVGAGI. This CDR3 is 16 amino acids long.